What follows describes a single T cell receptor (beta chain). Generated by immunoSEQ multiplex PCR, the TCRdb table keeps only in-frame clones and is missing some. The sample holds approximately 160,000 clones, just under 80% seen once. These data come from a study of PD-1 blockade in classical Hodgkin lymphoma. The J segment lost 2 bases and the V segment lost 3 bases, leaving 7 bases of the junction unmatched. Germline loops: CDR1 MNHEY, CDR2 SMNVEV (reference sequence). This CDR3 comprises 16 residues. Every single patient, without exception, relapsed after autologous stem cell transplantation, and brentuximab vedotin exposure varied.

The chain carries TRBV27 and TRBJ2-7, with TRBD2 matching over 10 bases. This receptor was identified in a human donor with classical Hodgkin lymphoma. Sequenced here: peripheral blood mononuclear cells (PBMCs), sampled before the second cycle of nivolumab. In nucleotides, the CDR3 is TGTGCCAGCAGTTTGGCACTAGCGGGACAGACCTACGAGCAGTACTTC. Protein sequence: CASSLALAGQTYEQYF.